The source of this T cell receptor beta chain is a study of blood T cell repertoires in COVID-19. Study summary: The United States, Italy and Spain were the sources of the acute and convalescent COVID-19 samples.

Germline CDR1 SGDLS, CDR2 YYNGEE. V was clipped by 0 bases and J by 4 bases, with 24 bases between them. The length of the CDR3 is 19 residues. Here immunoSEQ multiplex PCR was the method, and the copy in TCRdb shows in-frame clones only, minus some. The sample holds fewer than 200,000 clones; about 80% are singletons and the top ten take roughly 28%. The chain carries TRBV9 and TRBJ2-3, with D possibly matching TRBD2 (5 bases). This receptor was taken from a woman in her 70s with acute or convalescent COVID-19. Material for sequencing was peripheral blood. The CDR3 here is CASSVAAPTQRAGPDTQYF. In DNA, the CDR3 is TGTGCCAGCAGCGTAGCCGCCCCCACACAGAGGGCTGGGCCAGATACGCAGTATTTT.